The 21 T cell receptor beta chains below come from one sample, sequenced in a study of Graves' ophthalmopathy and Graves' hyperthyroidism. From RNA, the CDR3 regions of TCR beta chains were amplified and sequenced. RT-PCR was first run with HTBI primers, then multiplex PCR in a second round. TCRdb redid the calling of the multiplex PCR reads with MiXCR, one entry per CDR3 protein. The sample has 560,000 or so distinct CDR3 sequences; approximately 37% are singletons. Source material: peripheral blood or thyroid tissue (not recorded which). All receptors come from an adult man with Graves' hyperthyroidism.

A few counts support this clonotype. This chain uses TRBV2 with TRBJ2-7; D tentatively reads TRBD1 or TRBD2 (5 bases each). This CDR3 has 14 amino acids. The germline gives CDR1 SNHLY, CDR2 FYNNEI. V lost 10 bases and J lost 4, with 20 bases in between. The CDR3 loop is CATNPGRGEYEQYF. CDR3 DNA: TGTGCCACCAACCCTGGAAGAGGGGAGTACGAGCAGTACTTC.

V usage is TRBV6-5 and J usage is TRBJ2-5; 10 nucleotides align to TRBD1. In germline, CDR1 is MNHEY, CDR2 SVGAGI. After removal of 8 bases from V and 5 bases from J, the junction contained 11 bases not matched to a gene. The CDR3 consists of 15 residues. The CDR3: CASGDRGAIGETQYF. The CDR3 nucleotides read TGTGCCAGCGGGGACAGGGGTGCAATTGGTGAGACCCAGTACTTC.

This clonotype was seen a single time. Being one base from a much bigger clone, this may be a read error. The V gene is TRBV7-9, the J gene TRBJ1-1; D gene uncertain. This CDR3 is built from 15 residues. The germline gives CDR1 SEHNR, CDR2 FQNEAQ (reference sequence). The CDR3 loop reads CASSQEPVPETEAFF. For the CDR3, the DNA is TGCGCCAGCAGCCAAGAACCAGTCCCGGAGACTGAAGCTTTCTTT.

This clonotype was observed at least ten times. For the CDR3, the DNA is TGTGCCAGCAGTGAAGATCACGGCAATCAGCCCCAGCATTTT. Its translation: CASSEDHGNQPQHF. The rearrangement links TRBV6-1 to TRBJ1-5; D is undetermined. V was trimmed by 1 base and J by 2 bases, leaving 6 bases between them. The CDR3 has 14 residues. From germline, CDR1 is MNHNS and CDR2 SASEGT.

On this clonotype itself: A junction end diverges from the germline sequence, so it may reflect a read error. V gene TRBV20-1 combines with J gene TRBJ2-2; perhaps TRBD2 as D (6 bases). Germline V lookup: CDR1 DFQATT, CDR2 SNEGSKA (reference sequence). The CDR3 covers 16 residues. The CDR3 DNA reads TGCAGTGCTGCGGGTGATGCGGGAACGAACACCGGGGAGTTGTTGTTT. Amino acid sequence: CSAAGDAGTNTGELLF.

The sample holds one count of this clonotype. This sequence joins TRBV15 and TRBJ2-1; D gene unclear. V lost 1 base to trimming and J lost 0 bases, with 16 bases between them. Germline loops: CDR1 LNHNV, CDR2 YYDKDF (reference sequence). This CDR3 comprises 18 residues. This CDR3 is CATSRVSVALRSYNEQFF. Here the CDR3 DNA reads TGTGCCACCAGCAGAGTGTCAGTAGCCCTTCGCTCCTACAATGAGCAGTTCTTC. Full variable domain (missing parts from reference TRBV15 and TRBJ2-1): DAMVIQNPRYQVTQFGKPVTLSCSQTLNHNVMYWYQQKSSQAPKLLFHYYDKDFNNEADTPDNFQSRRPNTSFCFLDIRSPGLGDTAMYLCATSRVSVALRSYNEQFFGPGTRLTVL.

This clonotype was picked up many times. The genes are TRBV5-8 and TRBJ2-5; 11 bases fit TRBD2. The CDR3 is made up of 15 amino acids. The ends lost 3 bases at V and 5 bases at J; junction bases unmatched: 6. In germline, CDR1 is SGHTS, CDR2 YDEGEE. The CDR3 DNA sequence: TGTGCCAGCAGCTCCCCCACTAGCGGGAGTGAGACCCAGTACTTC. Translation: CASSSPTSGSETQYF.

This sequence joins TRBV18 and TRBJ2-7; D gene ambiguous. The CDR3 length is 13 residues. CDR1 KGHSH and CDR2 LQKENI come from the germline V gene. Trimming removed 0 bases from V and 4 bases from J, with 7 bases in between. The CDR3 region is CASSPPRMYEQYF. CDR3 sequence (DNA): TGTGCCAGCTCACCACCTCGGATGTACGAGCAGTACTTC.

This clonotype appeared many times. The chain is built from TRBV6-6 and TRBJ1-2, with a possible D match to TRBD1 (5 bases). There are 13 residues in the CDR3. Germline V lookup: CDR1 MNHNY, CDR2 SVGAGI (reference sequence). Trimming took 2 bases from V and 6 from J, leaving 10 bases between them. CDR3: CASSYQGADGYTF. The CDR3 DNA reads as TGTGCCAGCAGTTACCAGGGTGCGGATGGCTACACCTTC.

The CDR3 spells CASIPGVAGPEYTGELFF. The CDR3 DNA follows: TGTGCCAGCATCCCGGGGGTAGCGGGACCGGAATACACCGGGGAGCTGTTTTTT. This sequence joins TRBV6-5 and TRBJ2-2; 8 bases map to TRBD2. V dropped 7 bases and J dropped 3; count of bases not matched to a gene: 16. CDR1 and CDR2 from the germline V gene are MNHEY and SVGAGI. CDR3 length equals 18 residues.

For this clonotype: An end of the junction does not agree with germline; a read error may underlie this. The chain uses TRBV10-3 and TRBJ2-7, with TRBD1 matching over 9 bases. Germline V gene data show CDR1 as ENHRY and CDR2 as SYGVKD. The CDR3 is 15 amino acids. The CDR3 loop reads CASSSGDRVSYEQYF. CDR3 DNA: TGTGCCAGCAGTTCTGGGGACAGGGTCTCCTACGAGCAGTACTTC.

Comments on this clonotype: A much larger clone differs by one base, so this may be a read error. This chain links TRBV6-6 with TRBJ1-5; 7 bases match TRBD1. J lost 3 bases, V lost 5 bases, and 7 bases had no gene match. Germline-derived CDR1 and CDR2 are MNHNY and SVGAGI (reference sequence). The CDR3 contains 15 residues. In nucleotides, the CDR3 is TGTGCCAGCAGTCCCCAGACAGGGTACAATCAGCCCCAGCATTTT. It codes for CASSPQTGYNQPQHF.

This clonotype turned up a few times. This chain connects TRBV29-1 to TRBJ1-6, with unresolved D. CDR1 SQVTM and CDR2 ANQGSEA come from the germline V gene. The CDR3 covers 12 residues. The V gene lost 4 bases and the J gene lost 9 bases, with 10 bases spanning the gap. The CDR3 here is CSVGMEGSPLHF. As DNA, the CDR3 is TGCAGCGTTGGAATGGAGGGTTCACCCCTCCACTTT.

Notes on this clonotype: One base away lies a much larger clone, so this may be a sequencing read error. As the CDR3 is not closed by the conserved phenylalanine or tryptophan, this likely results from a read error. The CDR3 here is CASSQDPGFEQYI. The DNA for the CDR3 is TGCGCCAGCAGCCAAGACCCAGGGTTCGAGCAGTACATC. The V and J genes are TRBV4-1 and TRBJ2-7; tentative D call: TRBD1 (5 bases). The CDR3 contains 13 residues. CDR1 and CDR2 from the germline V gene are MGHRA and YSYEKL. V lost 0 bases to trimming and J lost 6 bases, with 9 bases between them.

The V gene is TRBV7-6, the J gene TRBJ2-7; D uncertain. Germline V CDR1 and CDR2: SGHVS, FNYEAQ. The CDR3 is made up of 14 amino acids. V dropped 2 bases and J dropped 7 bases, with 15 bases sitting between them. The CDR3 DNA is TGTGCCAGCAGCTTAAGTCACGGTTATCGGGAGCAGTACTTC. Translation gives CASSLSHGYREQYF.

V gene TRBV10-2 combines with J gene TRBJ1-6, with D perhaps TRBD1 (6 bases). Between the trimmed V and J ends, which lost 3 bases and 6 bases, there was a span of 15 bases. CDR3 length equals 16 residues. Germline-derived CDR1 and CDR2 are WSHSY and SAAADI. The CDR3 loop reads CASSESRGYGNSPLHF. The CDR3 region has the DNA TGCGCCAGCAGTGAAAGTAGGGGGTACGGTAATTCACCCCTCCACTTT.

This clonotype has a count of ten or more. The genes are TRBV19 and TRBJ1-2, with 7 bases aligning to TRBD1. There are 15 residues in the CDR3. Per the germline V gene, CDR1 is LNHDA and CDR2 is SQIVND (reference sequence). V was clipped by 3 bases and J by 5 bases; unmatched bases: 9. CDR3 coding DNA: TGTGCCAGTAGTATTGGCGAGGGGGCTCGGTATGGCTACACCTTC. The encoded protein is CASSIGEGARYGYTF.

This clonotype was counted many times. The chain couples TRBV20-1 to TRBJ1-4; a weak D match, TRBD1 (6 bases). Trimming removed 0 bases from V and 7 bases from J, with 12 bases in between. Germline loops: CDR1 DFQATT, CDR2 SNEGSKA (reference sequence). This CDR3 is 14 amino acids long. The CDR3 bases are TGCAGTGCTAGAGAGGGGGGGGCCAGTGAAAAACTGTTTTTT. Its translation: CSAREGGASEKLFF.

This clonotype was detected ten times or more. The chain carries TRBV7-8 and TRBJ2-7, with D maybe TRBD2 (5 bases). Germline lookup yields CDR1 SGHVS and CDR2 FQNEAQ. Between the trimmed V and J ends, which lost 4 bases and 7 bases, there was a span of 8 bases. There are 11 residues in the CDR3. The CDR3 DNA reads as TGTGCCAGCAGCTCACGGGAAGAGCAGTACTTC. It translates to CASSSREEQYF.

A word on this clonotype: A clone one base away is much larger, so this may be a read error. This rearrangement joins TRBV7-3 to TRBJ2-3; 10 nucleotides align to TRBD2. CDR1 and CDR2 from the germline V gene are SGHTA and FQGTGA. The CDR3 runs to 15 residues. The chain's CDR3 is CASSRTSGGTDTLYF. The CDR3 DNA sequence: TGTGCCAGCAGCCGGACTAGCGGCGGCACAGATACGCTGTATTTT. The full variable domain, its missing parts supplied by reference TRBV7-3 and TRBJ2-3, is GAGVSQTPSNKVTEKGKYVELRCDPISGHTALYWYRQSLGQGPEFLIYFQGTGAADDSGLPNDRFFAVRPEGSVSTLKIQRTERGDSAVYLCASSRTSGGTDTLYFGPGTRLTVL.

This clonotype was detected ten times or more. The V call is TRBV10-3, the J call TRBJ1-2; perhaps TRBD1 as D (6 bases). Germline-derived CDR1 and CDR2 are ENHRY and SYGVKD. Between the trimmed V and J ends, which lost 6 bases and 6 bases, there was a span of 20 bases. The CDR3 is 15 residues long. The CDR3 here is CAIRDSAPGVDGYTF. The CDR3 coding sequence is TGTGCCATCAGGGATTCGGCCCCAGGGGTTGATGGCTACACCTTC.